The sequence of this T cell receptor (beta chain) was determined in a study of identical twins. One entry per CDR3 protein results from TCRdb running MiXCR on the 5' RACE reads. The top ten clones hold approximately 0.48% of a sample with 400,000 to 600,000 distinct CDR3 sequences, under 25% of them seen once. V trimming: 7 bases; J trimming: 0 bases; junction bases outside the gene matches: 9. Germline assignment: CDR1 SGHAT and CDR2 FQDESV (reference sequence). The CDR3 spans 17 residues. This sample also belongs to another study, concerning yellow fever vaccine responses in identical twins.

The sequenced sample was CD4+ T cells sorted from blood. The TCR comes from a woman in her late teens or twenties in good health. The chain joins TRBV11-1 to TRBJ2-2; 9 bases are shared with TRBD2. The chain's CDR3 is CASTTLAGVANTGELFF. CDR3 nucleotides: TGTGCCAGCACTACTTTAGCGGGAGTAGCGAACACCGGGGAGCTGTTTTTT. Full variable domain (rest looked up from reference TRBV11-1 and TRBJ2-2): EAEVAQSPRYKITEKSQAVAFWCDPISGHATLYWYRQILGQGPELLVQFQDESVVDDSQLPKDRFSAERLKGVDSTLKIQPAELGDSAMYLCASTTLAGVANTGELFFGEGSRLTVL.